Below are 29 T cell receptor beta chains sequenced from a single sample in a study of regulatory T cells in long-lasting Graves disease. Described time point: persistent/refractory GD, antithyroid drugs over 5 years with positive TRAb. The TCR library was prepared using RNA isolated from PBMCs. HTBI primers from iRepertoire and Arm-PCR of CDR3 regions yielded the TCR beta libraries. TCRdb re-derived calls from the multiplex PCR reads in MiXCR, one entry per CDR3 protein. The repertoire includes approximately 360,000 distinct CDR3 sequences, approximately 25% of them detected once, and 28% sits in the top ten. The sequencing here drew on peripheral blood mononuclear cells (PBMCs), taken when the disease was refractory, from a patient treated with antithyroid drugs. These receptors came from a woman aged 35 to 49 with Graves disease.

This rearrangement joins TRBV6-2 or TRBV6-3 to TRBJ1-3; 7 bases line up with TRBD1. From germline, CDR1 is MNHEY and CDR2 SVGEGT. CDR3 length: 14 amino acids. V shed 6 bases and J 3 bases; nucleotides not matched to a gene: 5. The CDR3 region has the DNA TGTGCCAGCAGCCCGACAGGGAATGGAAACACCATATATTTT. Encoded protein: CASSPTGNGNTIYF.

This clonotype was counted only a few times. The rearrangement joins TRBV5-1 to TRBJ2-2, with a possible D match to TRBD2 (6 bases). From germline, CDR1 is SGHRS and CDR2 YFSETQ. V lost 0 bases to trimming and J lost 0 bases, with 12 bases between them. The CDR3 totals 17 residues. CDR3 in DNA: TGCGCCAGCAGCTTGGCCGCAGGCGGGACGAACACCGGGGAGCTGTTTTTT. Its protein is CASSLAAGGTNTGELFF.

This clonotype was observed a few times. The J gene is TRBJ1-1, the V gene TRBV7-8, with unresolved D. This CDR3 contains 12 residues. The germline gives CDR1 SGHVS, CDR2 FQNEAQ. V was pared by 2 bases and J by 7 bases, with 8 bases between. Here the CDR3 DNA reads TGTGCCAGCAGCTTAAACAGTTATGAAGCTTTCTTT. This sequence encodes CASSLNSYEAFF.

V and J are TRBV19 and TRBJ1-4; the D is unclear. CDR3 size: 16 residues. Germline-derived CDR1 and CDR2 are LNHDA and SQIVND (reference sequence). V was trimmed by 4 bases and J by 8 bases, leaving 20 bases between them. CDR3 region: CASSRRRSGNGEKLFF. The CDR3 DNA reads as TGTGCCAGTAGTAGACGACGTTCGGGCAACGGGGAAAAACTGTTTTTT.

This sequence joins TRBV19 and TRBJ2-3, with TRBD1 matching over 7 bases. Germline CDR1 reads LNHDA; CDR2 reads SQIVND (reference sequence). The CDR3 sequence is 13 residues long. V shed 10 bases and J 2 bases; nucleotides not matched to a gene: 6. CDR3 sequence reads: CATTGDNTDTQYF. CDR3 nucleotides: TGTGCCACCACAGGGGACAACACAGATACGCAGTATTTT. The full variable domain, its missing parts supplied by reference TRBV19 and TRBJ2-3, is DGGITQSPKYLFRKEGQNVTLSCEQNLNHDAMYWYRQDPGQGLRLIYYSQIVNDFQKGDIAEGYSVSREKKESFPLTVTSAQKNPTAFYLCATTGDNTDTQYFGPGTRLTVL.

The chain recombines TRBV6-1 with TRBJ2-7; 12 bases align to TRBD1. The germline gives CDR1 MNHNS, CDR2 SASEGT. CDR3 size: 15 residues. V was pared by 8 bases and J by 5 bases, with 10 bases of the junction left unmatched. The CDR3 DNA reads as TGTGCCAGCCTTGCGGGGACAGGGGGCAGAGACGAGCAGTACTTC. It codes for CASLAGTGGRDEQYF.

The rearrangement links TRBV6-5 to TRBJ1-5; 7 bases line up with TRBD1. The CDR3 spans 20 residues. With 2 bases clipped from V and 2 bases from J, the junction kept 18 bases outside the gene matches. Germline values: CDR1 MNHEY, CDR2 SVGAGI. CDR3 nucleotide sequence: TGTGCCAGCAGTTACGGGGGGTATCCATCAGGGGGTAAGGGCAATCAGCCCCAGCATTTT. Protein product: CASSYGGYPSGGKGNQPQHF.

At least ten counts were recorded for this clonotype. The chain uses TRBV28 and TRBJ2-2; 8 bases fit TRBD1. Per germline, CDR1 MDHEN and CDR2 SYDVKM. The V and J ends lost 1 base and 1 base, in that order; junction bases with no gene match: 14. The CDR3 is made up of 20 amino acids. CDR3 DNA sequence: TGTGCCAGCAGTTTATTGGGTTGGGGACAGGCTCATCTGAACACCGGGGAGCTGTTTTTT. This sequence encodes CASSLLGWGQAHLNTGELFF.

In its sample, this clonotype was seen a few times. The chain employs TRBV9 and TRBJ2-7; 11 bases fit TRBD1. The CDR3 is 15 amino acids. The germline gives CDR1 SGDLS, CDR2 YYNGEE. Germline trimming cut 0 bases from V and 5 bases from J; bases unmatched to any gene: 4. CDR3 loop: CASSVGGQGVHEQYF. The DNA of the CDR3 is TGTGCCAGCAGCGTAGGGGGACAGGGGGTTCACGAGCAGTACTTC.

This clonotype was observed many times. The chain uses TRBV2 and TRBJ2-7; D may match TRBD1 or TRBD2 (5 bases each). The V end was cut by 6 bases, the J end by 0 bases, with 9 bases between. The CDR3 sequence is 13 residues long. From germline, CDR1 is SNHLY and CDR2 FYNNEI. The CDR3 DNA is TGTGCCAGCAGGGGGACGGTCTCCTACGAGCAGTACTTC. This encodes CASRGTVSYEQYF.

V gene TRBV20-1 combines with J gene TRBJ2-1; TRBD2 is a possible D gene (6 bases). The V gene lost 0 bases and the J gene lost 6 bases, with 15 bases spanning the gap. The CDR3 extends over 15 amino acids. Germline-derived CDR1 and CDR2 are DFQATT and SNEGSKA (reference sequence). Here the CDR3 reads CSARDILARANEQFF. The CDR3 nucleotides read TGCAGTGCTAGAGATATTCTAGCGAGAGCCAATGAGCAGTTCTTC.

This clonotype was counted once. CDR3 DNA: TGCAGTGCCAGTAGCGGGAGCTCCTACAATGAGCAGTTCTTC. Translating it yields CSASSGSSYNEQFF. This chain connects TRBV20-1 to TRBJ2-1; 9 nucleotides align to TRBD2. Germline CDR1 DFQATT, CDR2 SNEGSKA (reference sequence). J was trimmed by 0 bases and V by 6 bases; bases with no gene match: 3. CDR3 size: 14 residues.

This chain joins TRBV28 and TRBJ1-6; D is undetermined. Germline CDR1 and CDR2: MDHEN and SYDVKM. The ends were cut back, 3 bases at V and 10 bases at J, with 16 bases in the middle. This CDR3 contains 15 residues. The CDR3 bases are TGTGCCAGCAGTTTTAATGACGTAGGGTACTCACCCCTCCACTTT. Its translation: CASSFNDVGYSPLHF.

The J gene is TRBJ2-2, the V gene TRBV19; D unresolved. This CDR3 spans 15 amino acids. In germline, CDR1 is LNHDA, CDR2 SQIVND (reference sequence). V was clipped by 5 bases and J by 7 bases, with 17 bases between them. This CDR3 reads CASSPNGFVGGELFF. The CDR3 DNA follows: TGTGCCAGTAGTCCGAACGGCTTTGTTGGCGGGGAGCTGTTTTTT.

This clonotype was observed a handful of times. This chain joins TRBV7-8 and TRBJ2-7; D is perhaps TRBD1 (5 bases). The CDR3 length is 19 residues. Germline V gene data show CDR1 as SGHVS and CDR2 as FQNEAQ. Trimming took off 1 base at V and 7 bases at J, with 29 bases between the two ends. The DNA for the CDR3 is TGTGCCAGCAGCTTAGAGAGACAGTATCGCCCGCTAGATCCATGGGAGCAGTACTTC. Its translation is CASSLERQYRPLDPWEQYF.

This clonotype was seen many times. The chain has TRBV20-1 and TRBJ1-4; weak D call: TRBD1 (6 bases). The V gene's germline CDR1 is DFQATT and CDR2 SNEGSKA (reference sequence). The CDR3 spans 12 residues. V was pared by 6 bases and J by 8 bases, with 13 bases between. The CDR3 DNA is TGCAGTGCCGACTCAGGGGAGGAAAAACTGTTTTTT. The encoded protein is CSADSGEEKLFF.

V usage is TRBV12-3 or TRBV12-4 and J usage is TRBJ2-2; D may be TRBD1 or TRBD2 (6 bases each). V was trimmed by 2 bases and J by 6 bases, leaving 10 bases between them. The CDR3 consists of 14 residues. The CDR3 loop is CASSLNGGPGELFF. Written as DNA, the CDR3 is TGTGCCAGCAGTTTAAACGGGGGCCCCGGGGAGCTGTTTTTT.

The genes are TRBV20-1 and TRBJ2-5; D remains unclear. Germline-derived CDR1 and CDR2 are DFQATT and SNEGSKA (reference sequence). V lost 3 bases and J lost 2, with 10 bases in between. The CDR3 contains 13 residues. For the CDR3, the DNA is TGCAGTGCTAGTTACGGGCTACAAGAGACCCAGTACTTC. Translating gives CSASYGLQETQYF.

This clonotype occurred many times. The genes are TRBV2 and TRBJ2-5; D is ambiguous. The CDR3 spans 12 residues. Deletions cut 5 bases from V and 4 bases from J, with 8 bases between. The germline CDR1 and CDR2 sequences are SNHLY and FYNNEI. CDR3 nucleotides: TGTGCCAGCAGTCCGATAACAGAGACCCAGTACTTC. Translating it yields CASSPITETQYF.

This clonotype appeared many times. CDR3 DNA: TGTGCCACCAATGACAATTTTAACACCGGGGAGCTGTTTTTT. Amino acid sequence: CATNDNFNTGELFF. The V gene is TRBV24-1, the J gene TRBJ2-2, with D hard to call. CDR3 length: 14 residues. Germline V gene lookup returns CDR1 KGHDR and CDR2 SFDVKD. The germline V and J ends were trimmed by 8 bases and 2 bases, with 11 bases remaining between them.

There are many counts of this clonotype. The chain uses TRBV12-3 or TRBV12-4 and TRBJ2-5; no reliable D call. The CDR3 is made up of 13 amino acids. V was clipped by 1 base and J by 5 bases, with 8 bases between them. CDR3 sequence (DNA): TGTGCCAGCAGTTTAGTACGTCGGGAGACCCAGTACTTC. This gives the protein CASSLVRRETQYF.

This clonotype has ten or more counts. V and J are TRBV15 and TRBJ1-1; tentative D call: TRBD1 (6 bases). The CDR3 contains 18 residues. Germline values: CDR1 LNHNV, CDR2 YYDKDF (reference sequence). V was clipped by 0 bases and J by 2 bases, with 19 bases between them. DNA for the CDR3: TGTGCCACCAGCAGAGAGGTGGAGAGTCACAGGGATAACACTGAAGCTTTCTTT. Amino acids: CATSREVESHRDNTEAFF. The full variable domain, rest sourced from reference TRBV15 and TRBJ1-1, is DAMVIQNPRYQVTQFGKPVTLSCSQTLNHNVMYWYQQKSSQAPKLLFHYYDKDFNNEADTPDNFQSRRPNTSFCFLDIRSPGLGDTAMYLCATSREVESHRDNTEAFFGQGTRLTVV.

This clonotype was detected many times. This chain uses TRBV28 with TRBJ1-1, with 8 bases matching TRBD1. The CDR3 consists of 14 residues. CDR1 is MDHEN and CDR2 is SYDVKM in the germline V gene. With 4 bases clipped from V and 5 bases from J, the junction kept 6 bases outside the gene matches. The CDR3 spells CASSWEQGGTEAFF. The CDR3 nucleotides are TGTGCCAGCAGTTGGGAACAGGGGGGGACTGAAGCTTTCTTT.

As concerns this clonotype: Possible read error: a much larger clone is one base away. The rearrangement links TRBV19 to TRBJ1-1; 8 positions match TRBD1. The J segment lost 0 bases and the V segment lost 6 bases, leaving 9 bases of the junction unmatched. Germline CDR1 and CDR2: LNHDA and SQIVND (reference sequence). The CDR3 contains 16 residues. As DNA, the CDR3 is TGTGCCAGTAGGGACAGGGCCTGGGCAATGAACACTGAAGCTTTCTTT. Protein product: CASRDRAWAMNTEAFF.

The chain has TRBV7-2 and TRBJ2-2, with 9 bases aligning to TRBD2. V lost 3 bases, J lost 4 bases, and 6 bases stayed unmatched. Germline V gives CDR1 SGHTA, CDR2 FQGNSA. This CDR3 is built from 16 residues. CDR3: CASSFVRLAVTGELFF. The DNA of the CDR3 is TGTGCCAGCAGCTTTGTCCGACTAGCGGTCACCGGGGAGCTGTTTTTT. Combining the CDR3 with reference TRBV7-2 and TRBJ2-2 gives the whole variable domain GAGVSQSPSNKVTEKGKDVELRCDPISGHTALYWYRQSLGQGLEFLIYFQGNSAPDKSGLPSDRFSAERTGGSVSTLTIQRTQQEDSAVYLCASSFVRLAVTGELFFGEGSRLTVL.

This clonotype was seen a few times. This chain uses TRBV15 with TRBJ1-5, with D possibly being TRBD1 (5 bases). This CDR3 comprises 16 residues. The germline gives CDR1 LNHNV, CDR2 YYDKDF (reference sequence). The germline V and J ends were trimmed by 5 bases and 0 bases, with 14 bases remaining between them. The CDR3 nucleotides are TGTGCCACCAGCTCAATGGGGGGTTATAGCAATCAGCCCCAGCATTTT. Encoded protein: CATSSMGGYSNQPQHF. The full variable domain, in which reference TRBV15 and TRBJ1-5 provide the parts outside the CDR3, is DAMVIQNPRYQVTQFGKPVTLSCSQTLNHNVMYWYQQKSSQAPKLLFHYYDKDFNNEADTPDNFQSRRPNTSFCFLDIRSPGLGDTAMYLCATSSMGGYSNQPQHFGDGTRLSIL.

There are a few counts of this clonotype. The CDR3 DNA is TGTGCCTGGAACTCGGGGAACTTAGCCAAAAACATTCAGTACTTC. It yields the protein CAWNSGNLAKNIQYF. V is TRBV30 and J is TRBJ2-4; tentatively, D is TRBD2 (5 bases). CDR3 length: 15 amino acids. The germline V and J ends were trimmed by 4 bases and 0 bases, with 13 bases remaining between them. CDR1 and CDR2 (germline): GTSNPN, SVGIG (reference sequence).

At least ten counts were recorded for this clonotype. The CDR3 DNA reads TGTGCCAGCAGGCCTCCTAGCGGGAGGGCCCTGAGGCAAGAGACCCAGTACTTC. Residues: CASRPPSGRALRQETQYF. The gene calls are TRBV28 and TRBJ2-5; TRBD2 agrees at 12 bases. Germline loops: CDR1 MDHEN, CDR2 SYDVKM. V trimming: 6 bases; J trimming: 2 bases; junction bases outside the gene matches: 13. CDR3 length: 18 amino acids.

This clonotype was recorded at least ten times. This chain's CDR3 is CASSPASNRAGANVLTF. The DNA of the CDR3 is TGTGCCAGCAGCCCAGCATCAAACAGAGCTGGGGCCAACGTCCTGACTTTC. This chain links TRBV7-9 with TRBJ2-6; D unclear. Germline V CDR1 and CDR2: SEHNR, FQNEAQ (reference sequence). The CDR3 loop spans 17 amino acids. Trimming cost V 5 bases and J 2 bases, with 16 bases left between them.